Listed below are T cell receptor beta chains from one sample, sequenced in a study of T cells expressing NK-cell markers. After re-calling the 5' RACE reads, TCRdb lists one entry per CDR3 protein, DNA absent. The repertoire shows 350,000 to 400,000 distinct CDR3 sequences; the top ten hold approximately 11%. The sample comprised blood T cells: a sorted CD56 or NKG2C T cell subset, CD4+ or CD8+ T cells, or bulk PBMC T cells (not recorded which). These TCRs come from a woman in her 50s in good health. Both conserved end residues are part of each CDR3. Each record gives: J gene, V gene, CDR3 protein.

j_call: TRBJ1-1
v_call: TRBV29-1
cdr3_aa: CSSGDRGLSEAFF

j_call: TRBJ1-1
v_call: TRBV29-1
cdr3_aa: CSAHGTNTEAFF

j_call: TRBJ2-4
v_call: TRBV12-3/TRBV12-4
cdr3_aa: CASSMTSGGGNIQYF

j_call: TRBJ2-1
v_call: TRBV28
cdr3_aa: CASSPSRASYNEQFF

j_call: TRBJ2-1
v_call: TRBV18
cdr3_aa: CASSPWGVGHNEQFF

j_call: TRBJ2-5
v_call: TRBV12-5
cdr3_aa: CASGLGGVNQETQYF

j_call: TRBJ2-5
v_call: TRBV27
cdr3_aa: CASIGTSGFKETQYF

j_call: TRBJ2-7
v_call: TRBV3-1
cdr3_aa: CASSQAGALSYEQYF

j_call: TRBJ2-3
v_call: TRBV2
cdr3_aa: CASVPDRTDTQYF

j_call: TRBJ2-1
v_call: TRBV14
cdr3_aa: CASSQDWLAPNNEQFF

j_call: TRBJ1-2
v_call: TRBV5-4
cdr3_aa: CASSLAHGTESYTF

j_call: TRBJ2-1
v_call: TRBV7-2
cdr3_aa: CASSTGLNDEQFF

j_call: TRBJ2-7
v_call: TRBV19
cdr3_aa: CATSARDRAYEQYF

j_call: TRBJ2-1
v_call: TRBV3-1
cdr3_aa: CASSQASGLAGGGDEQFF

j_call: TRBJ2-2
v_call: TRBV7-8
cdr3_aa: CASSRSPRDGKAGELFF

j_call: TRBJ2-1
v_call: TRBV6-5
cdr3_aa: CASSALAGGPDEQFF

j_call: TRBJ1-4
v_call: TRBV7-2
cdr3_aa: CASSLSGQVEKLFF

j_call: TRBJ1-3
v_call: TRBV9
cdr3_aa: CASSPGGTGLSGNTIYF

j_call: TRBJ2-1
v_call: TRBV21-1
cdr3_aa: CASMPSPRNEQFF

j_call: TRBJ2-4
v_call: TRBV29-1
cdr3_aa: CSVVRLGVQYF

j_call: TRBJ2-2
v_call: TRBV27
cdr3_aa: CASSGATGELFF

j_call: TRBJ2-2
v_call: TRBV5-4
cdr3_aa: CASSLEAQTGELFF

j_call: TRBJ2-4
v_call: TRBV12-3/TRBV12-4
cdr3_aa: CASSPQEFKNIQYF

j_call: TRBJ1-3
v_call: TRBV10-3
cdr3_aa: CAISESKQISGNTIYF

j_call: TRBJ2-1
v_call: TRBV5-1
cdr3_aa: CASSLGGGMVYNEQFF

j_call: TRBJ2-7
v_call: TRBV29-1
cdr3_aa: CSAAGGWGPNEQYF

j_call: TRBJ1-1
v_call: TRBV29-1
cdr3_aa: CSTDWGLNTEAFF

j_call: TRBJ2-1
v_call: TRBV20-1
cdr3_aa: CSARGGYSSYNEQFF

j_call: TRBJ2-2
v_call: TRBV14
cdr3_aa: CASSQARPQGVAGELFF

j_call: TRBJ2-1
v_call: TRBV4-1
cdr3_aa: CASSGQGNRNEQFF

j_call: TRBJ1-6
v_call: TRBV7-6
cdr3_aa: CASSLKEGGLLHF

j_call: TRBJ1-4
v_call: TRBV4-1
cdr3_aa: CASSQGQASVGVFF

j_call: TRBJ2-1
v_call: TRBV7-9
cdr3_aa: CASSPFGTSNEQFF

j_call: TRBJ1-5
v_call: TRBV5-1
cdr3_aa: CASSLGQSGNQPQHF

j_call: TRBJ2-2
v_call: TRBV24-1
cdr3_aa: CATSVGYPGLEGVGGELFF

j_call: TRBJ2-3
v_call: TRBV7-9
cdr3_aa: CASSLLPGAVTDTQYF

j_call: TRBJ2-3
v_call: TRBV15
cdr3_aa: CATSREEVFASGGQYF

j_call: TRBJ2-1
v_call: TRBV7-3
cdr3_aa: CASSLNAGVRNEQFF

j_call: TRBJ1-2
v_call: TRBV25-1
cdr3_aa: CASSETGRANYGYTF

j_call: TRBJ2-5
v_call: TRBV6-5
cdr3_aa: CASSRSGLAGTPQTQYF

j_call: TRBJ2-3
v_call: TRBV7-2
cdr3_aa: CASSSTGKQAVQYF

j_call: TRBJ2-1
v_call: TRBV10-3
cdr3_aa: CAIRQTSGGGNEQFF

j_call: TRBJ1-1
v_call: TRBV5-1
cdr3_aa: CASSLGGGRFEAFF

j_call: TRBJ1-2
v_call: TRBV12-3/TRBV12-4
cdr3_aa: CASSPWGRGDYTF

j_call: TRBJ1-5
v_call: TRBV12-3/TRBV12-4
cdr3_aa: CASRLGQGKDQPQHF

j_call: TRBJ1-2
v_call: TRBV12-3/TRBV12-4
cdr3_aa: CASRPGTATPYGYTF

j_call: TRBJ2-1
v_call: TRBV5-1
cdr3_aa: CASSLGLEGPSEQFF

j_call: TRBJ2-1
v_call: TRBV5-1
cdr3_aa: CASSLPKARTKGYNEQFF

j_call: TRBJ2-2
v_call: TRBV12-3/TRBV12-4
cdr3_aa: CASSFPSGRNGELFF

j_call: TRBJ1-3
v_call: TRBV4-1
cdr3_aa: CASSHGSGNTIYF

j_call: TRBJ2-1
v_call: TRBV7-2
cdr3_aa: CASSLGPQREQFF

j_call: TRBJ2-1
v_call: TRBV7-9
cdr3_aa: CASSGGGARNEQFF

j_call: TRBJ2-1
v_call: TRBV5-1
cdr3_aa: CASSLPTSGSEHSYNEQFF

j_call: TRBJ2-7
v_call: TRBV6-1
cdr3_aa: CASSVQVSYEQYF

j_call: TRBJ1-5
v_call: TRBV4-2
cdr3_aa: CASSRYGTGGANQPQHF

j_call: TRBJ2-7
v_call: TRBV20-1
cdr3_aa: CSASGTSLSSEQYF

j_call: TRBJ2-7
v_call: TRBV12-3/TRBV12-4
cdr3_aa: CASSFRRGASREQYF

j_call: TRBJ1-1
v_call: TRBV20-1
cdr3_aa: CSASSRQTGNTEAFF

j_call: TRBJ2-3
v_call: TRBV10-3
cdr3_aa: CAISVDTGPDTQYF

j_call: TRBJ2-4
v_call: TRBV10-1
cdr3_aa: CASSEEGAAAKNIQYF